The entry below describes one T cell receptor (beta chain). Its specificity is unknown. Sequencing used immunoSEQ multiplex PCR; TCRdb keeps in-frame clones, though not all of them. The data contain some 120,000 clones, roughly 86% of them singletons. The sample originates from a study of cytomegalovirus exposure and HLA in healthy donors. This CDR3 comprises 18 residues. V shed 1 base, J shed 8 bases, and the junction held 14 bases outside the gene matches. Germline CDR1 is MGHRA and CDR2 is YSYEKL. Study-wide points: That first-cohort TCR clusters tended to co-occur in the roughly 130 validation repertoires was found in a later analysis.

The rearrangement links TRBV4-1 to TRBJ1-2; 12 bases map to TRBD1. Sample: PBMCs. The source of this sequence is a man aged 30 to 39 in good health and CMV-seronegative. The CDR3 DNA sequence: TGCGCCAGCAGCCAAGTAGGGGGACAGGGGGCGCGAATCTCCGGCTACACCTTC. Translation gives CASSQVGGQGARISGYTF.